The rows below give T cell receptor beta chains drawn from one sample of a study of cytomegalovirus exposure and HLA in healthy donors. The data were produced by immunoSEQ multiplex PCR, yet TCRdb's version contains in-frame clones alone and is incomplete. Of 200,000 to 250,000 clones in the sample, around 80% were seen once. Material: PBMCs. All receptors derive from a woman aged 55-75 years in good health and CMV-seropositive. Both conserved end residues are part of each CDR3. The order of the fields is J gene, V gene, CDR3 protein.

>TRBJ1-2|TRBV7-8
CASSLASGYRGYTF
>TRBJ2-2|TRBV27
CASSDPLGIGGYPGNTGELFF
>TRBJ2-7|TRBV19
CASSSPAGTKPYEQYF
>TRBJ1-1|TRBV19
CASRSQGFAEAFF
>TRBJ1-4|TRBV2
CASSVVTGGREKLFF
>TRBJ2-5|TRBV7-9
CASSLGGQETQYF
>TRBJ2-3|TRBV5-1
CASSLMTSTDTQYF
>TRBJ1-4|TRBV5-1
CASSLIPVNEKLFF
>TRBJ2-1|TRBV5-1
CASSLVAGNNEQFF
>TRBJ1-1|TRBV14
CASRTGGTEAFF
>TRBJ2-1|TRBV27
CASSLRLASGGVYNEQFF
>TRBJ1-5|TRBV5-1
CASSAGPGDQPQHF
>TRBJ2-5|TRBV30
CAWSDRGVQETQYF
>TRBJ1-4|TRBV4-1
CASSPQDRGGEKLFF